This T cell receptor beta chain stems from a study of blood T cells in healthy people across ages. The germline V gene has CDR1 SQVTM and CDR2 ANQGSEA. CDR3 length equals 12 residues. Trimming shortened V by 6 bases and J by 4 bases, and 11 bases separated the two germline ends. The people who gave samples were healthy Caucasians from Russia, aged about 6 to 100. Through a sample-barcoded 5' primer and a J-beta primer mix, a second PCR was run for roughly 6 to 12 cycles. TCRdb re-analysed the 5' RACE reads in MiXCR, keeping a single row per CDR3 protein. The sample carries about 800,000 distinct CDR3 sequences, roughly 60% recorded once. This clonotype has just a few counts.

Material: blood. The clonotype originates from a man younger than 40 in good health. The rearrangement joins TRBV29-1 to TRBJ2-3; D gene uncertain. The CDR3 sequence is CSVLVVADTQYF. CDR3 DNA sequence: TGCAGCGTGTTAGTCGTAGCAGATACGCAGTATTTT.